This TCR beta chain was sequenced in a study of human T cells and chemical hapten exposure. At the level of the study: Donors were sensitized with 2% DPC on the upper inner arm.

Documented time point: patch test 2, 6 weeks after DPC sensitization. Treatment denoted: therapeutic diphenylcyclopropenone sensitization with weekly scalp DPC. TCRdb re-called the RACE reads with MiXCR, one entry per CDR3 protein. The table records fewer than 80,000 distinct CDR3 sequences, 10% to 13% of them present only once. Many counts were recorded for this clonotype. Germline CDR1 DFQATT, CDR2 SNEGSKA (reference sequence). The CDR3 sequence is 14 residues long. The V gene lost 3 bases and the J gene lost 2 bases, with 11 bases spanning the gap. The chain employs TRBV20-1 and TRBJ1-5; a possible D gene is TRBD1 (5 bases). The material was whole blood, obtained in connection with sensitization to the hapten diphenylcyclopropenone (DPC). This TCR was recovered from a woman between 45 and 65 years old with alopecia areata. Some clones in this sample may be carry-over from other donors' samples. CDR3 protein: CSASSDRGNQPQHF. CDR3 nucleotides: TGCAGTGCTAGCTCCGACAGAGGCAATCAGCCCCAGCATTTT.